Below are 25 T cell receptor beta chains sequenced from a single sample in a study of T cell repertoires in cytomegalovirus infection (dated by TCRdb to the late 2010s). What this sample's treatment or condition label stands for: in vitro stimulation with specific CMV peptide epitopes to enrich CMV-specific T cells. Sequencing instrument: Illumina HiSeq 1500. TCRdb reprocessing: public reads trimmed at Q25 with fastp, clones called with MiXCR, in-frame beta chains kept. One record per CDR3 amino acid sequence lists the most common genes and DNA. In this sample the table shows some 500,000 distinct CDR3 sequences, 40% of which occur a single time. More than 40% of the sample rests with the top ten. The antigens these receptors bind are not known. Here the sequenced sample was cultured PBMCs, taken from culture after CMV antigen stimulation. The receptors originated from a human donor in good health (CMV status not recorded). Some clones in this sample may be carry-over from other donors' samples.

CDR3 nucleotide sequence: TGTGCCAGCAGCTTAGGTGGGCCTAGTAATTACAATGAGCAGTTCTTC. It specifies CASSLGGPSNYNEQFF. The gene calls are TRBV7-2 and TRBJ2-1; no clear D gene. V dropped 1 base and J dropped 4 bases, with 14 bases sitting between them. Germline V lookup: CDR1 SGHTA, CDR2 FQGNSA. The CDR3 is 16 amino acids.

This chain links TRBV6-2 or TRBV6-3 with TRBJ2-7, with D possibly matching TRBD1 (5 bases). The CDR3 runs to 18 residues. V lost 0 bases and J lost 3, with 21 bases in between. Looked up from germline, CDR1 is MNHEY and CDR2 is SVGEGT. The CDR3 reads CASSYSMTVDSDNYEQYF. The CDR3 DNA is TGTGCCAGCAGTTACTCGATGACGGTAGACAGTGACAACTACGAGCAGTACTTC.

This clonotype was seen a handful of times. The CDR3 sequence: CASGRDRATAKTGLAEAFF. Written as DNA, the CDR3 is TGTGCCAGCGGCCGCGATAGGGCTACTGCGAAGACGGGGCTAGCTGAAGCTTTCTTT. This chain connects TRBV7-4 to TRBJ1-1, with D possibly matching TRBD1 (5 bases). V was cut by 8 bases and J by 6 bases, with 34 bases left in between. Germline V CDR1 and CDR2: SGHVT, SQSDAQ. The CDR3 is 19 amino acids.

The chain joins TRBV12-3 or TRBV12-4 to TRBJ1-3; D remains unclear. The V and J ends lost 8 bases and 2 bases respectively, with 13 bases between them. This CDR3 has 14 amino acids. The CDR3 DNA sequence: TGTGCCAGCTACAGAGGGATGCCTGGAAACACCATATATTTT. Amino acids: CASYRGMPGNTIYF.

The CDR3 DNA is TGTGCCAGCAGCTTAGAAGCCTACAGGGGGAGGTGGCAGCCCCAGCATTTT. Translating gives CASSLEAYRGRWQPQHF. The chain uses TRBV7-8 and TRBJ1-5, with 8 bases lining up with TRBD1. With 1 base clipped from V and 7 bases from J, the junction kept 12 bases outside the gene matches. This CDR3 has 17 amino acids. The germline gives CDR1 SGHVS, CDR2 FQNEAQ.

The chain links TRBV29-1 to TRBJ2-1, with TRBD2 matching over 16 bases. The CDR3 contains 18 residues. The germline V gene has CDR1 SQVTM and CDR2 ANQGSEA. J was trimmed by 4 bases and V by 4 bases; bases with no gene match: 10. The CDR3 DNA sequence: TGCAGCGTTGCCACCGGGACTAGCGGGAGGGGATCTTACAATGAGCAGTTCTTC. Its protein is CSVATGTSGRGSYNEQFF.

The chain couples TRBV5-4 to TRBJ1-1; D is possibly TRBD1 (6 bases). V gave up 4 bases and J gave up 4 bases, with 14 bases separating them. The CDR3 consists of 14 residues. CDR1 is SGHNT, CDR2 YYREEE, per germline (reference sequence). The CDR3 reads CASSRIQGATEAFF. As DNA, the CDR3 is TGTGCCAGCAGCAGAATACAGGGTGCCACTGAAGCTTTCTTT. Based on the CDR3 plus reference TRBV5-4 and TRBJ1-1, the full variable domain is ETGVTQSPTHLIKTRGQQVTLRCSSQSGHNTVSWYQQALGQGPQFIFQYYREEENGRGNFPPRFSGLQFPNYSSELNVNALELDDSALYLCASSRIQGATEAFFGQGTRLTVV.

V gene TRBV20-1 combines with J gene TRBJ2-2; no clear D. The CDR3 contains 14 residues. V lost 7 bases and J 3 bases, leaving 15 bases between the germline ends. The V gene's germline CDR1 is DFQATT and CDR2 SNEGSKA (reference sequence). CDR3 sequence: CSVPLYPDTGELFF. CDR3 in DNA: TGCAGTGTCCCTCTATACCCCGACACCGGGGAGCTGTTTTTT.

CDR3 residues: CASSASRGSPLHF. CDR3 DNA: TGCGCCAGCAGCGCCTCTCGGGGTTCACCCCTCCACTTT. The chain joins TRBV5-1 to TRBJ1-6; D call uncertain. Germline loops: CDR1 SGHRS, CDR2 YFSETQ. CDR3 size: 13 residues. V shed 4 bases and J shed 9 bases, with 11 bases lying between them.

This chain joins TRBV7-2 and TRBJ2-1; TRBD2 agrees at 10 bases. Trimming cost V 4 bases and J 6 bases; bases outside gene matches: 12. The CDR3 spans 17 residues. Germline assignment: CDR1 SGHTA and CDR2 FQGNSA. The CDR3 sequence: CASSSPPGTSAGNEQFF. CDR3 coding DNA: TGTGCCAGCAGCTCCCCTCCGGGGACTAGCGCCGGCAATGAGCAGTTCTTC.

There are a few counts of this clonotype. The chain combines TRBV7-2 with TRBJ1-4; 8 bases match TRBD1. The CDR3 has 14 amino acids. In germline, CDR1 is SGHTA, CDR2 FQGNSA. V lost 5 bases, J lost 7 bases, and 6 bases stayed unmatched. CDR3 loop: CASSQGQATEKLFF. As DNA, the CDR3 is TGTGCCAGCAGCCAGGGACAGGCCACTGAAAAACTGTTTTTT.

This clonotype occurred a few times. This rearrangement joins TRBV7-8 to TRBJ1-4; D is unresolved. CDR1 and CDR2 (germline): SGHVS, FQNEAQ. The CDR3 totals 13 residues. The V gene lost 6 bases and the J gene lost 8 bases, with 13 bases spanning the gap. This CDR3 is CASRSRVGEKLFF. The CDR3 DNA follows: TGTGCCAGCAGGTCAAGGGTGGGCGAAAAACTGTTTTTT. The complete variable domain, with remaining parts taken from reference TRBV7-8 and TRBJ1-4, reads GAGVSQSPRYKVAKRGQDVALRCDPISGHVSLFWYQQALGQGPEFLTYFQNEAQLDKSGLPSDRFFAERPEGSVSTLKIQRTQQEDSAVYLCASRSRVGEKLFFGSGTQLSVL.

This chain links TRBV3-1 with TRBJ2-2; tentatively, D is TRBD2 (6 bases). Germline V gene data show CDR1 as LGHDT and CDR2 as YNNKEL (reference sequence). The CDR3 has 17 amino acids. The V end lost 4 bases, the J end lost 4 bases, and 19 bases lay between the germline ends. CDR3 nucleotides: TGTGCCAGCAGCCGGGAGGTGGCGGGATACTTCACCGGGGAGCTGTTTTTT. Translated: CASSREVAGYFTGELFF.

The rearrangement uses TRBV27 and TRBJ1-4; no firm D call. Germline assignment: CDR1 MNHEY and CDR2 SMNVEV (reference sequence). The CDR3 length is 12 residues. Trimming took off 5 bases at V and 4 bases at J, with 5 bases between the two ends. Here the CDR3 DNA reads TGTGCCAGCAGTGAGAATAATGAAAAACTGTTTTTT. Residues: CASSENNEKLFF.

This chain connects TRBV18 to TRBJ1-6; the match to TRBD1 covers 7 bases. Looked up from germline, CDR1 is KGHSH and CDR2 is LQKENI. With V trimmed by 1 base and J by 0 bases, 6 bases remained unmatched. The CDR3 totals 18 residues. The CDR3 region has the DNA TGTGCCAGCTCACCACGGTTACAGGGGAGCTCCTATAATTCACCCCTCCACTTT. It encodes CASSPRLQGSSYNSPLHF.

The chain combines TRBV6-1 with TRBJ1-3, with 8 bases lining up with TRBD1. V shed 4 bases and J 1 base; nucleotides not matched to a gene: 21. CDR3 length: 21 residues. CDR1 and CDR2 (germline): MNHNS, SASEGT. CDR3 sequence reads: CASSAAPDRGRTGQSGNTIYF. The CDR3 region has the DNA TGTGCCAGCAGTGCCGCACCCGACAGGGGCCGAACCGGGCAATCTGGAAACACCATATATTTT.

V is TRBV7-2 and J is TRBJ2-3; 9 nucleotides match TRBD1. The germline V gene has CDR1 SGHTA and CDR2 FQGNSA. This CDR3 spans 14 amino acids. J lost 5 bases, V lost 3 bases, and 3 bases had no gene match. CDR3 sequence (DNA): TGTGCCAGCAGCTTCGGGACAGGGCAAGATACGCAGTATTTT. Translation: CASSFGTGQDTQYF. Complete variable domain (other parts from reference TRBV7-2 and TRBJ2-3): GAGVSQSPSNKVTEKGKDVELRCDPISGHTALYWYRQSLGQGLEFLIYFQGNSAPDKSGLPSDRFSAERTGGSVSTLTIQRTQQEDSAVYLCASSFGTGQDTQYFGPGTRLTVL.

The chain joins TRBV20-1 to TRBJ1-5, with D unresolved. The CDR3 has 13 amino acids. The V end was cut by 2 bases, the J end by 4 bases, with 9 bases between. The germline V gene has CDR1 DFQATT and CDR2 SNEGSKA (reference sequence). The CDR3 protein is CSARRQLNQPQHF. The CDR3 DNA reads TGCAGTGCTAGACGGCAGCTAAATCAGCCCCAGCATTTT.

V and J are TRBV5-4 and TRBJ2-1; 12 bases align to TRBD2. The J segment lost 9 bases and the V segment lost 5 bases, leaving 12 bases of the junction unmatched. Per the germline V gene, CDR1 is SGHNT and CDR2 is YYREEE (reference sequence). The CDR3 has 16 amino acids. The CDR3 sequence: CASSTGTSGFLREQFF. CDR3 sequence (DNA): TGTGCCAGCAGTACCGGGACTAGCGGGTTTCTTCGTGAGCAGTTCTTC. Based on the CDR3 plus reference TRBV5-4 and TRBJ2-1, the full variable domain is ETGVTQSPTHLIKTRGQQVTLRCSSQSGHNTVSWYQQALGQGPQFIFQYYREEENGRGNFPPRFSGLQFPNYSSELNVNALELDDSALYLCASSTGTSGFLREQFFGPGTRLTVL.

With regard to this clonotype: One junction end does not reproduce the germline sequence, and a read error may be involved. The chain recombines TRBV12-5 with TRBJ2-7; D might be TRBD2 (6 bases). The CDR3 runs to 15 residues. Germline V gives CDR1 LGHNT, CDR2 FRNRAP. In DNA, the CDR3 is TGTGCTAGTGGTTTTCCGACCACTAGCTCCCACGAGCAGTACTTC. It codes for CASGFPTTSSHEQYF.

This clonotype was found once. The chain recombines TRBV5-1 with TRBJ2-1, with D uncertain. The CDR3 spans 11 residues. V gave up 4 bases and J gave up 6 bases, with 5 bases separating them. Germline V gene data show CDR1 as SGHRS and CDR2 as YFSETQ. CDR3 nucleotides: TGCGCCAGCAGCGGCCCCAATGAGCAGTTCTTC. This gives the protein CASSGPNEQFF.

The rearrangement uses TRBV19 and TRBJ1-5, with D hard to call. Germline CDR1 is LNHDA and CDR2 is SQIVND (reference sequence). The CDR3 totals 14 residues. V lost 6 bases and J 7 bases, leaving 16 bases between the germline ends. CDR3 nucleotides: TGTGCCAGTAGACAGCCATGGTTACGGCAGCCCCAGCATTTT. As protein: CASRQPWLRQPQHF.

This clonotype occurred many times. V gene TRBV7-2 combines with J gene TRBJ2-5; D not resolved. The CDR3 runs to 13 residues. The V gene's germline CDR1 is SGHTA and CDR2 FQGNSA. V lost 5 bases to trimming and J lost 4 bases, with 11 bases between them. CDR3 nucleotide sequence: TGTGCCAGCAGCCATCTAGGCCCAGAGACCCAGTACTTC. This codes for CASSHLGPETQYF.

At least ten counts were recorded for this clonotype. The V call is TRBV7-8, the J call TRBJ1-1; TRBD1 aligns across 7 bases. The CDR3 extends over 15 amino acids. Looked up from germline, CDR1 is SGHVS and CDR2 is FQNEAQ. J gave up 0 bases and V 5 bases, and 6 bases lay outside the gene matches. The CDR3, as DNA: TGTGCCAGCAGCAGAGGGGGCCCCATGAACACTGAAGCTTTCTTT. Translated, it gives CASSRGGPMNTEAFF.

This clonotype has just a few counts. The rearrangement joins TRBV7-2 to TRBJ2-7; D might be TRBD2 (5 bases). The CDR3 is made up of 15 amino acids. V was trimmed by 5 bases and J by 0 bases, leaving 14 bases between them. The germline V gene has CDR1 SGHTA and CDR2 FQGNSA. CDR3 in DNA: TGTGCCAGCAGCATAAGGACTCGTAGCTCCTACGAGCAGTACTTC. It codes for CASSIRTRSSYEQYF. The full variable domain, rest sourced from reference TRBV7-2 and TRBJ2-7, is GAGVSQSPSNKVTEKGKDVELRCDPISGHTALYWYRQSLGQGLEFLIYFQGNSAPDKSGLPSDRFSAERTGGSVSTLTIQRTQQEDSAVYLCASSIRTRSSYEQYFGPGTRLTVT.